This T cell receptor (beta chain) appears in the sequencing data of a study of blood T cell repertoires in COVID-19. On the study more broadly: There were acute and convalescent COVID-19 samples, and they came from the United States, Italy and Spain.

As handled by the study authors: Estimation of nucleated cell counts relied on the amplification of reference gene primers. The assay was immunoSEQ multiplex PCR, and TCRdb's table has in-frame clones only and misses some. V, J and clone size are taken as reported in that table, and D and trimming were inferred from the DNA itself. The table has fewer than 250,000 clones, 83% seen once. Sequenced material: peripheral blood. This TCR was recovered from a human donor in a cohort sampled during active COVID-19.

The CDR3, as DNA: TGTGCCAGCAGCGCCAAAGGTAGCGGATATCAAGAGACCCAGTACTTC. This codes for CASSAKGSGYQETQYF. The chain joins TRBV9 to TRBJ2-5; tentative D call: TRBD2 (6 bases). CDR3 size: 16 residues. CDR1 is SGDLS, CDR2 YYNGEE, per germline. The germline V and J ends were trimmed by 3 bases and 2 bases, with 17 bases remaining between them.